A single sample gave rise to the 24 T cell receptor beta chains below, sequenced in a study of T cell repertoires in cytomegalovirus infection. Using its own MiXCR run on the reads, TCRdb lists one record per CDR3 protein. The sample has almost 300,000 distinct CDR3 sequences, around 10% seen once; the top ten hold more than 2.5%. Specimen: PBMCs. These TCRs come from a human donor in good health (CMV status not recorded). Some clones in this sample may be carry-over from other donors' samples.

This chain links TRBV27 with TRBJ1-1; 9 bases fit TRBD1. Per the germline V gene, CDR1 is MNHEY and CDR2 is SMNVEV (reference sequence). V lost 3 bases, J lost 5 bases, and 4 bases stayed unmatched. This CDR3 is built from 14 residues. The CDR3 nucleotides are TGTGCCAGCAGTTTTGGGACAGGGAGTACTGAAGCTTTCTTT. Translation: CASSFGTGSTEAFF.

The sample holds many counts of this clonotype. The V and J genes are TRBV28 and TRBJ1-2, with no clear D. The CDR3 runs to 12 residues. CDR1 MDHEN and CDR2 SYDVKM come from the germline V gene. V lost 5 bases and J 7 bases, leaving 11 bases between the germline ends. CDR3 in amino acids: CASSPLPIGYTF. The DNA for the CDR3 is TGTGCCAGCAGTCCCCTCCCTATTGGCTACACCTTC.

On this clonotype: A much larger clonotype is one base distant, so this may be a read error. The rearrangement uses TRBV6-5 and TRBJ2-2, with 7 bases fitting TRBD1. This CDR3 has 16 residues. Germline trimming cut 2 bases from V and 3 bases from J; bases unmatched to any gene: 6. Germline CDR1 reads MNHEY; CDR2 reads SVGAGI. DNA of the CDR3: TGTGCCAGCAGTTACGGATGTCAGGGGGACACCGGGGAGCTGTTTTTT. Amino acids: CASSYGCQGDTGELFF.

This clonotype was counted only a few times. This chain joins TRBV29-1 and TRBJ1-6, with 7 bases identical to TRBD1. The junction had 11 bases not matched to a gene; V was cut back by 6 bases and J by 9 bases. Per germline, CDR1 SQVTM and CDR2 ANQGSEA. The CDR3 length is 14 residues. The CDR3 bases are TGCAGCGTCTATATTGCAGGGGGTAGTTCACCCCTCCACTTT. This codes for CSVYIAGGSSPLHF.

This clonotype appeared many times. The chain links TRBV28 to TRBJ2-4; 10 bases map to TRBD1. V dropped 4 bases and J dropped 6; count of bases not matched to a gene: 6. The germline CDR1 and CDR2 sequences are MDHEN and SYDVKM. This CDR3 has 15 amino acids. CDR3 DNA sequence: TGTGCCAGCAGTTCGCCGACAGGGGGCTTAAACATTCAGTACTTC. Translating it yields CASSSPTGGLNIQYF.

The chain combines TRBV29-1 with TRBJ2-2; D might be TRBD2 (5 bases). The germline CDR1 and CDR2 sequences are SQVTM and ANQGSEA. CDR3 length: 14 amino acids. The V and J ends lost 7 bases and 3 bases respectively, with 15 bases between them. This CDR3 is CSARPGKDTGELFF. The CDR3, as DNA: TGCAGCGCCCGCCCGGGGAAGGACACCGGGGAGCTGTTTTTT.

This clonotype was seen at least ten times. The chain carries TRBV7-2 and TRBJ1-2; no reliable D call. Germline V lookup: CDR1 SGHTA, CDR2 FQGNSA. Trimming stripped 7 bases from V and 5 bases from J, with 14 bases between. This CDR3 region has 13 residues. DNA for the CDR3: TGTGCCAGCACCAACGTAGAGTCTTATGGCTACACCTTC. The encoded protein is CASTNVESYGYTF.

This clonotype occurred many times. J is TRBJ1-6 and V is TRBV2, with D uncertain. This CDR3 spans 15 amino acids. Per the germline V gene, CDR1 is SNHLY and CDR2 is FYNNEI. Trimming took off 2 bases at V and 4 bases at J, with 9 bases between the two ends. The CDR3 loop reads CASSEHQEYNSPLHF. The CDR3 bases are TGTGCCAGCAGTGAACATCAGGAATATAATTCACCCCTCCACTTT. The full variable domain, with the rest looked up from reference TRBV2 and TRBJ1-6, is EPEVTQTPSHQVTQMGQEVILRCVPISNHLYFYWYRQILGQKVEFLVSFYNNEISEKSEIFDDQFSVERPDGSNFTLKIRSTKLEDSAMYFCASSEHQEYNSPLHFGNGTRLTVT.

This clonotype was seen ten or more times. This chain uses TRBV7-2 with TRBJ1-4; TRBD1 matches 8 bases. V shed 4 bases and J 14 bases; nucleotides not matched to a gene: 9. Germline V CDR1 and CDR2: SGHTA, FQGNSA. CDR3 length equals 13 residues. CDR3 in DNA: TGTGCCAGCAGCTCCCTCCGGACAGGGACTCTGTTTTTT. It codes for CASSSLRTGTLFF.

This clonotype was counted ten times or more. The CDR3 DNA reads as TGCAGCGTTGGTGGGGGGGCCCAAGAGACCCAGTACTTC. Translated: CSVGGGAQETQYF. This chain joins TRBV29-1 and TRBJ2-5; tentatively, D is TRBD2 (7 bases). V was clipped by 4 bases and J by 1 base, with 10 bases between them. This CDR3 comprises 13 residues. Germline CDR1 and CDR2: SQVTM and ANQGSEA.

The sample holds a few counts of this clonotype. V is TRBV10-3 and J is TRBJ2-5; 9 positions agree with TRBD2. The CDR3 loop spans 16 amino acids. Trimming at V came to 6 bases and at J to 5 bases, leaving 13 bases not matched to a gene. Germline V gene lookup returns CDR1 ENHRY and CDR2 SYGVKD. CDR3 in DNA: TGTGCCATCAGCCCCGGGGGAGCGGGGGGCCGTGAGACCCAGTACTTC. Residues: CAISPGGAGGRETQYF.

At least ten counts were recorded for this clonotype. The chain uses TRBV18 and TRBJ2-2; 8 nucleotides align to TRBD1. Trimming took 2 bases from V and 2 from J; bases not matched to a gene: 7. CDR3 length: 17 residues. CDR1 and CDR2 from the germline V gene are KGHSH and LQKENI. CDR3 residues: CASSPTRTGKNTGELFF. The CDR3 nucleotides read TGTGCCAGCTCACCAACAAGGACAGGGAAAAACACCGGGGAGCTGTTTTTT. Drawing the rest from reference TRBV18 and TRBJ2-2, the complete variable domain is NAGVMQNPRHLVRRRGQEARLRCSPMKGHSHVYWYRQLPEEGLKFMVYLQKENIIDESGMPKERFSAEFPKEGPSILRIQQVVRGDSAAYFCASSPTRTGKNTGELFFGEGSRLTVL.

In this sample, this clonotype turned up many times. The J gene is TRBJ2-3, the V gene TRBV12-5; D gene uncertain. Trimming left V 5 bases short and J 5 bases short, with 8 bases between. From germline, CDR1 is LGHNT and CDR2 FRNRAP. The CDR3 runs to 12 residues. The CDR3 DNA is TGTGCTAGTGGTCCTCGGCAAGATACGCAGTATTTT. Translation: CASGPRQDTQYF.

The rearrangement uses TRBV14 and TRBJ1-3, with unresolved D. Trimming pared 1 base from V and 7 bases from J, leaving 11 bases between. This CDR3 spans 14 amino acids. The germline V gene has CDR1 SGHDN and CDR2 FVKESK. CDR3 nucleotides: TGTGCCAGCAGCCAAGTCGGAAATCGCAACACCATATATTTT. It is translated as CASSQVGNRNTIYF.

In its sample, this clonotype was seen many times. The chain combines TRBV2 with TRBJ2-7; 8 bases match TRBD1. V lost 6 bases and J lost 3; bases outside the gene matches: 10. The CDR3 covers 15 residues. The germline V gene has CDR1 SNHLY and CDR2 FYNNEI. This chain's CDR3 is CASSQAGGRLYEQYF. The CDR3 DNA sequence: TGTGCCAGCAGCCAAGCAGGGGGCCGCCTCTACGAGCAGTACTTC.

The chain joins TRBV20-1 to TRBJ1-1; D is unresolved. This CDR3 has 13 residues. Germline assignment: CDR1 DFQATT and CDR2 SNEGSKA (reference sequence). Trimming removed 1 base from V and 0 bases from J, with 6 bases in between. CDR3: CSARVQMNTEAFF. The DNA for the CDR3 is TGCAGTGCTAGAGTACAGATGAACACTGAAGCTTTCTTT.

This clonotype came up many times. This sequence joins TRBV15 and TRBJ1-4, with TRBD1 as a possible D gene (5 bases). The ends were cut back, 1 base at V and 7 bases at J, with 16 bases in the middle. CDR3 size: 16 residues. From germline, CDR1 is LNHNV and CDR2 YYDKDF (reference sequence). The CDR3 spells CATSRVPGTRGEKLFF. The CDR3 DNA sequence: TGTGCCACCAGCAGAGTGCCCGGGACTAGGGGTGAAAAACTGTTTTTT. Filled out from reference TRBV15 and TRBJ1-4, the complete variable domain reads DAMVIQNPRYQVTQFGKPVTLSCSQTLNHNVMYWYQQKSSQAPKLLFHYYDKDFNNEADTPDNFQSRRPNTSFCFLDIRSPGLGDTAMYLCATSRVPGTRGEKLFFGSGTQLSVL.

The table lists this clonotype with a few counts. This chain uses TRBV29-1 with TRBJ1-2; no definite D call. CDR1 and CDR2 (germline): SQVTM, ANQGSEA. The CDR3 covers 14 residues. The V end lost 4 bases, the J end lost 1 base, and 13 bases lay between the germline ends. CDR3: CSVGRTELNYGYTF. In DNA form, the CDR3 reads TGCAGCGTTGGAAGGACGGAACTTAACTATGGCTACACCTTC.

This clonotype showed up many times. CDR3 coding DNA: TGTGCCAGCAGCCCACGTACTAGCGGGGGCGGTAATGAGCAGTTCTTC. Its translation is CASSPRTSGGGNEQFF. The chain employs TRBV14 and TRBJ2-1, with TRBD2 identical over 11 bases. The CDR3 totals 16 residues. The germline gives CDR1 SGHDN, CDR2 FVKESK. Trimming removed 4 bases from V and 7 bases from J; junction bases left unmatched: 9.

The chain recombines TRBV6-6 with TRBJ2-7; no definite D call. This CDR3 region has 14 residues. Trimming shortened V by 6 bases and J by 2 bases, and 14 bases separated the two germline ends. Germline V gene data show CDR1 as MNHNY and CDR2 as SVGAGI (reference sequence). CDR3 DNA: TGTGCCAGCAGCGATACAAATAGTCCCTACGAGCAGTACGTC. Residues: CASSDTNSPYEQYV.

This clonotype was seen ten or more times. This chain uses TRBV2 with TRBJ1-2, with no clear D. The V end lost 3 bases, the J end lost 5 bases, and 7 bases lay between the germline ends. The CDR3 has 12 amino acids. Per germline, CDR1 SNHLY and CDR2 FYNNEI. CDR3 residues: CASSEKGYGYTF. The CDR3 DNA reads TGTGCCAGCAGTGAGAAGGGTTATGGCTACACCTTC.

The chain uses TRBV2 and TRBJ2-3; D gene uncertain. There are 14 residues in the CDR3. Germline assignment: CDR1 SNHLY and CDR2 FYNNEI. The V end was cut by 7 bases, the J end by 2 bases, with 13 bases between. CDR3 sequence reads: CASIQGPHTDTQYF. The CDR3 DNA follows: TGTGCCAGCATCCAAGGGCCACACACAGATACGCAGTATTTT.

Many counts were recorded for this clonotype. The chain is built from TRBV7-2 and TRBJ1-5; D is ambiguous. CDR3 size: 15 residues. The V end lost 5 bases, the J end lost 0 bases, and 11 bases lay between the germline ends. CDR1 and CDR2 (germline): SGHTA, FQGNSA. The CDR3 coding sequence is TGTGCCAGCAGCCCATTGGGATATAGCAATCAGCCCCAGCATTTT. Its protein is CASSPLGYSNQPQHF. Drawing the rest from reference TRBV7-2 and TRBJ1-5, the complete variable domain is GAGVSQSPSNKVTEKGKDVELRCDPISGHTALYWYRQSLGQGLEFLIYFQGNSAPDKSGLPSDRFSAERTGGSVSTLTIQRTQQEDSAVYLCASSPLGYSNQPQHFGDGTRLSIL.

At least ten counts were recorded for this clonotype. The gene calls are TRBV20-1 and TRBJ2-3; D possibly corresponds to TRBD2 (5 bases). V lost 3 bases to trimming and J lost 0 bases, with 10 bases between them. The CDR3 has 14 residues. Germline V gene data show CDR1 as DFQATT and CDR2 as SNEGSKA (reference sequence). The CDR3 DNA sequence: TGCAGTGCTAGTAGCGCAGATAGCACAGATACGCAGTATTTT. This sequence encodes CSASSADSTDTQYF.